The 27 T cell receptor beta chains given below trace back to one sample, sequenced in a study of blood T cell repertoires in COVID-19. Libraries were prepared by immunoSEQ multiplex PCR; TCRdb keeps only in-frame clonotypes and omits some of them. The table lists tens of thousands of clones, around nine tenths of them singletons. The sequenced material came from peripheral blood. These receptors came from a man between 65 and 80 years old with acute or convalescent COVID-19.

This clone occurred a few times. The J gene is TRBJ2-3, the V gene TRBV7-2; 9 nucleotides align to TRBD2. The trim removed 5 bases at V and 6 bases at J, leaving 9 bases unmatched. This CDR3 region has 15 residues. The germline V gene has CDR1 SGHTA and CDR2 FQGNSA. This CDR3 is CASSHSGGGGDTQYF. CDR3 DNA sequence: TGTGCCAGCAGCCATAGCGGGGGCGGGGGGGATACGCAGTATTTT.

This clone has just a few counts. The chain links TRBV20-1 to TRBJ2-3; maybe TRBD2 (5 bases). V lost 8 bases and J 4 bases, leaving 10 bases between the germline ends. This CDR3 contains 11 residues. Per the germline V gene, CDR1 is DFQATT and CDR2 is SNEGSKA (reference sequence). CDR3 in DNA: TGCAGTTCGCGAGCGGCAGATACGCAGTATTTT. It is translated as CSSRAADTQYF.

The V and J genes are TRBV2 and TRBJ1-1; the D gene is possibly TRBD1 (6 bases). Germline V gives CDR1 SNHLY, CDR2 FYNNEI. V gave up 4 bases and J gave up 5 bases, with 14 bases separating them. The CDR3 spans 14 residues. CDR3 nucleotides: TGTGCCAGCAGTGTTTCCAGGGGAAGTACTGAAGCTTTCTTT. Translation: CASSVSRGSTEAFF.

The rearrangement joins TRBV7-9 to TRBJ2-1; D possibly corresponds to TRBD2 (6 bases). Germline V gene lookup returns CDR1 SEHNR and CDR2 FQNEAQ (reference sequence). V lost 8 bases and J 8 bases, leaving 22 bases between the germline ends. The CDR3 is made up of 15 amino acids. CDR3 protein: CASGTRLVKGHEQFF. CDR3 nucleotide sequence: TGTGCCAGCGGCACCCGACTAGTAAAAGGCCATGAGCAGTTCTTC.

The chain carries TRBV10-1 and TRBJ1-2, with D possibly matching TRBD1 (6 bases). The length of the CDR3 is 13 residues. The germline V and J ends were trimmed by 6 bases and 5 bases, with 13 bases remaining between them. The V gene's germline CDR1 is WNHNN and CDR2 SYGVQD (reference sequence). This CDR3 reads CASSPLTGYGYTF. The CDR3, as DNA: TGCGCCAGCAGCCCCCTAACAGGGTATGGCTACACCTTC.

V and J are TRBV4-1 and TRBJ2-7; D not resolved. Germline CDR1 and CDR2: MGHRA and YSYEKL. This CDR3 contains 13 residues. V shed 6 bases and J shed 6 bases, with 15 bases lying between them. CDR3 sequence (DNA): TGCGCCAGCAGTTCCGGCGGTCCCTTCGAGCAGTACTTC. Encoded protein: CASSSGGPFEQYF.

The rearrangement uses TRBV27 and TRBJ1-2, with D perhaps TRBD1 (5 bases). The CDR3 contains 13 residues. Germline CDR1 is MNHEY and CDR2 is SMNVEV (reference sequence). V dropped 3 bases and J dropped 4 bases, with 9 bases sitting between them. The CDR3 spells CASSFDRSYGYTF. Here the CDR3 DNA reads TGTGCCAGCAGTTTTGACAGATCCTATGGCTACACCTTC.

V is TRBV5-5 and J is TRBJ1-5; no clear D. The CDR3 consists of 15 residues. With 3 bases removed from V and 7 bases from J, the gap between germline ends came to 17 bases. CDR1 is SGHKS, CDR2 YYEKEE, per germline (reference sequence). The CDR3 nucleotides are TGTGCCAGCAGCTGGAACTGGGGAGGAGGGCAGCCCCAGCATTTT. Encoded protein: CASSWNWGGGQPQHF.

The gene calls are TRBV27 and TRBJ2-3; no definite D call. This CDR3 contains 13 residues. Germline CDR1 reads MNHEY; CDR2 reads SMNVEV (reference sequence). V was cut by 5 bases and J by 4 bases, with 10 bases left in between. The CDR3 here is CASSPPRSDTQYF. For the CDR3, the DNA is TGTGCCAGCAGTCCCCCTAGATCAGATACGCAGTATTTT.

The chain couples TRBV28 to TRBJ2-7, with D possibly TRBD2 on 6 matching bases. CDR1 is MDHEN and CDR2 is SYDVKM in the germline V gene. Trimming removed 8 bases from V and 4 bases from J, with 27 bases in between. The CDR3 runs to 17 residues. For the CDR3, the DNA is TGTGCCAGCTTACCTCCTCTCTCGTCTGGGACTCGGTACGAGCAGTACTTC. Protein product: CASLPPLSSGTRYEQYF.

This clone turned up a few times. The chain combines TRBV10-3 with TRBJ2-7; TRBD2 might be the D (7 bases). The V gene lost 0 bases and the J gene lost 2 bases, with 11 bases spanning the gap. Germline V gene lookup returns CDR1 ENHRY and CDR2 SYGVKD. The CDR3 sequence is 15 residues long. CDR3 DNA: TGTGCCATCAGTGAGTCGTCGGGGGGCCCCTACGAGCAGTACTTC. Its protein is CAISESSGGPYEQYF.

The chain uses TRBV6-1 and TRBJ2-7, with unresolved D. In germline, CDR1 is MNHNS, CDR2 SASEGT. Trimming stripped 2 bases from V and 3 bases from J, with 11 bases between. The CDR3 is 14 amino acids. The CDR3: CASSEQSSGYEQYF. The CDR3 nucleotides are TGTGCCAGCAGTGAACAGTCTAGTGGCTACGAGCAGTACTTC.

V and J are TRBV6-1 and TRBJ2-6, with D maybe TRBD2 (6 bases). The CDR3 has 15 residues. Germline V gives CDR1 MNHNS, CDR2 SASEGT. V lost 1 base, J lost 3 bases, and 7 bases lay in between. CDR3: CASSEVGGGANVLTF. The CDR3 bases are TGTGCCAGCAGTGAAGTGGGGGGTGGGGCCAACGTCCTGACTTTC.

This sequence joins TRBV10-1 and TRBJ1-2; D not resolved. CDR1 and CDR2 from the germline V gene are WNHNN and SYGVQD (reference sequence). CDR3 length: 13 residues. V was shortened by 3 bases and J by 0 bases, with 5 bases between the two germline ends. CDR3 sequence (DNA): TGCGCCAGCAGTGAAGCGTCTAACTATGGCTACACCTTC. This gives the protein CASSEASNYGYTF.

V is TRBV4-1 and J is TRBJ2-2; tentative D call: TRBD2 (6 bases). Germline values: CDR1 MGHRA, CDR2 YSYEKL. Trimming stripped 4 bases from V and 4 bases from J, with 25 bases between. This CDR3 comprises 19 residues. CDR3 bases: TGCGCCAGCAGCCGCCAGGGACCGACCGGGGGTAACCCCACCGGGGAGCTGTTTTTT. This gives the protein CASSRQGPTGGNPTGELFF.

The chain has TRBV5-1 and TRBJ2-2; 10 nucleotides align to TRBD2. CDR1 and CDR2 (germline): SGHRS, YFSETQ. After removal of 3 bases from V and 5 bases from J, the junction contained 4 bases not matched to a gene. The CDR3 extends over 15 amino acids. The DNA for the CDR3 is TGCGCCAGCAGCTCCGGACTAGCGGCGACCGGGGAGCTGTTTTTT. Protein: CASSSGLAATGELFF.

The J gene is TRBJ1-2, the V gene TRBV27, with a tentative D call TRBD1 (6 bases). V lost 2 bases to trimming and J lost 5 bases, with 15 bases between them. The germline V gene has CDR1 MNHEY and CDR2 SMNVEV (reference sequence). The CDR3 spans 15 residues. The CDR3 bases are TGTGCCAGCAGTTTAGGGCAGGGGAGCATTTATGGCTACACCTTC. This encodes CASSLGQGSIYGYTF.

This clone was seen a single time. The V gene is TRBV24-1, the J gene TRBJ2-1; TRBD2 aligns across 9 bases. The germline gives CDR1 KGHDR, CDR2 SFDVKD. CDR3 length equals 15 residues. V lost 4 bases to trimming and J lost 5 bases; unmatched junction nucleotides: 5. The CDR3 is CATSDPTSGDNEQFF. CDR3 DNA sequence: TGTGCCACCAGTGACCCGACTAGCGGCGACAATGAGCAGTTCTTC.

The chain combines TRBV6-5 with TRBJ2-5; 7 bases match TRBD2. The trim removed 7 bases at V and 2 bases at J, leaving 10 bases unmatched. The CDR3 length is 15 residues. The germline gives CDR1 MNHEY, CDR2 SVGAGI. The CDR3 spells CASMGGGQGQETQYF. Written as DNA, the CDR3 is TGTGCCAGCATGGGCGGGGGTCAAGGGCAAGAGACCCAGTACTTC.

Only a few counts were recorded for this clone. The CDR3 DNA reads TGCGCCAGCAGCTTAGGAGGGAGCTCCTATAATTCACCCCTCCACTTT. Encoded protein: CASSLGGSSYNSPLHF. J is TRBJ1-6 and V is TRBV5-1; no clear D. The V gene lost 2 bases and the J gene lost 0 bases, with 9 bases spanning the gap. The CDR3 contains 16 residues. CDR1 SGHRS and CDR2 YFSETQ come from the germline V gene.

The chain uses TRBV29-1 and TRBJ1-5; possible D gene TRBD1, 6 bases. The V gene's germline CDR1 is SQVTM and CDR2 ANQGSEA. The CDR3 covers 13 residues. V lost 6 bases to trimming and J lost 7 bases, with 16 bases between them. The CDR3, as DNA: TGCAGCGTCGCAACCCAGGGGAGCCAGCCCCAGCATTTT. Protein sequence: CSVATQGSQPQHF.

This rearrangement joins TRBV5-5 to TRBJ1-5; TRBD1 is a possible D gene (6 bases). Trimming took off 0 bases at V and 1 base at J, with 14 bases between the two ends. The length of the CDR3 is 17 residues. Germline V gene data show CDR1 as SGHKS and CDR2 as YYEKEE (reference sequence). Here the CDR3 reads CASSLAGGGTSNQPQHF. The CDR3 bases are TGTGCCAGCAGCTTGGCCGGTGGGGGCACGAGCAATCAGCCCCAGCATTTT.

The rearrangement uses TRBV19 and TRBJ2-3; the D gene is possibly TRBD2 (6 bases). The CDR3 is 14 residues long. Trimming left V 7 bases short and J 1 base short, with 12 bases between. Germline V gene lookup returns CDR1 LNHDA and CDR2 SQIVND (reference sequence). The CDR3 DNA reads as TGTGCCAGTAAAGGGCGGGATCGCACAGATACGCAGTATTTT. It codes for CASKGRDRTDTQYF.

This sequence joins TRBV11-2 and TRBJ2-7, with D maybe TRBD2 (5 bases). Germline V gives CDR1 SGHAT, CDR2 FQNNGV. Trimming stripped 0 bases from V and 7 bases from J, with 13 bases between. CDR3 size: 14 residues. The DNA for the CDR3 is TGTGCCAGCAGCTTAGAAAACGCATCGGGAGAGCAGTACTTC. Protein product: CASSLENASGEQYF.

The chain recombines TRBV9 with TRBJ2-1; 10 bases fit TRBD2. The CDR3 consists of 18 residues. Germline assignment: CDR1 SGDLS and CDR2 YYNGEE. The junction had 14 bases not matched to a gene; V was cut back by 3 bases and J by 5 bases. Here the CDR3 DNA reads TGTGCCAGCAGCGCTCTACAGGGTAGCGGGAGGTCACACAATGAGCAGTTCTTC. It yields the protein CASSALQGSGRSHNEQFF.

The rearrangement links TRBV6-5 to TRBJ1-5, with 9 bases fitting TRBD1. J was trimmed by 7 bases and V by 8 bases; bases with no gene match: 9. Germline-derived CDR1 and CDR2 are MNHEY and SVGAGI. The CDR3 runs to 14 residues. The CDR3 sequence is CASVGGTGYQPQHF. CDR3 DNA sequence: TGTGCCAGCGTGGGAGGGACAGGGTACCAGCCCCAGCATTTT.

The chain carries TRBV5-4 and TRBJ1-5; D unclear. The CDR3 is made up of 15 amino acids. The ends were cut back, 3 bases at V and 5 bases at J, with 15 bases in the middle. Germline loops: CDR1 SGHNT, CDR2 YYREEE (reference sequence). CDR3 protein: CASSSGGGFDQPQHF. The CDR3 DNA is TGTGCCAGCAGCTCGGGTGGCGGGTTCGATCAGCCCCAGCATTTT.